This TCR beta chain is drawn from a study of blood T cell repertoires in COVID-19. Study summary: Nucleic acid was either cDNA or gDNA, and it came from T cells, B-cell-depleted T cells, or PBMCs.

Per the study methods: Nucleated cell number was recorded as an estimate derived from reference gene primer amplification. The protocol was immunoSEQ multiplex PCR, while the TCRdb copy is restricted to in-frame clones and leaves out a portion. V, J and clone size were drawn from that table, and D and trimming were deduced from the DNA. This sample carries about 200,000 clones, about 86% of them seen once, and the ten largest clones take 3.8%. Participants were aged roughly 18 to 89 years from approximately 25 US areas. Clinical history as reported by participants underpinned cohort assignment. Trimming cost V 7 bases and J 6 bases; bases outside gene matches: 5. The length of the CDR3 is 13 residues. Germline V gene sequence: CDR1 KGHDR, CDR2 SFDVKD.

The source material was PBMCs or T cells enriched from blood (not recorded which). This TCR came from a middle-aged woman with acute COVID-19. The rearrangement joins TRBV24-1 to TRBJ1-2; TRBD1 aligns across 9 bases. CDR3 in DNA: TGTGCCACCAGGTCCACAGGGGGCGATGGCTACACCTTC. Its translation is CATRSTGGDGYTF.